This TCR beta chain was captured in a study of shared clonotypes between healthy human individuals. Study details: In total, the donors were a couple of women and a few men aged 18 to 49.

The naive CD8 population came from CD45RO-negative cells selected for CCR7, without terminally differentiated effector memory CD45RA+ cells. TCRdb keeps only in-frame clones here, not all; method: immunoSEQ multiplex PCR. The data contain about 550,000 clones, around 95% of them singletons. Germline assignment: CDR1 MGHRA and CDR2 YSYEKL. V shed 3 bases, J shed 0 bases, and the junction held 3 bases outside the gene matches. The CDR3 contains 15 residues. This receptor was obtained from a woman aged 25 to 45 in good health. Sequenced material: naive CD8+ T cells sorted from blood. V gene TRBV4-1 combines with J gene TRBJ2-5, with 8 positions matching TRBD2. The CDR3 reads CASSHSSGHQETQYF. CDR3 DNA sequence: TGCGCCAGCAGCCATTCTAGCGGGCACCAAGAGACCCAGTACTTC.